One sample yielded the 21 T cell receptor beta chains listed below, sequenced in a study of blood T cell repertoires in COVID-19. Method: immunoSEQ multiplex PCR; TCRdb's copy keeps in-frame clones and lacks some. This table has around 200,000 clones, around 90% appearing once. The sequenced sample consisted of peripheral blood. The receptor set was obtained from a woman between 18 and 29 years old who had recovered from COVID-19.

The rearrangement joins TRBV5-4 to TRBJ1-1; D is perhaps TRBD1 (6 bases). With 2 bases removed from V and 4 bases from J, the gap between germline ends came to 9 bases. This CDR3 has 13 amino acids. CDR1 is SGHNT and CDR2 is YYREEE in the germline V gene (reference sequence). CDR3 bases: TGTGCCAGCAGCTTTCAGGGGCCCACTGAAGCTTTCTTT. It translates to CASSFQGPTEAFF.

V usage is TRBV13 and J usage is TRBJ1-5, with D perhaps matching TRBD1 (6 bases). Per germline, CDR1 PRHDT and CDR2 FYEKMQ (reference sequence). V shed 0 bases and J shed 3 bases, with 9 bases lying between them. The CDR3 spans 15 residues. The CDR3 loop reads CASSLGRQANQPQHF. The DNA of the CDR3 is TGTGCCAGCAGCTTAGGCCGACAGGCCAATCAGCCCCAGCATTTT.

The chain carries TRBV6-5 and TRBJ2-7, with 13 bases matching TRBD2. Unmatched junction bases numbered 3, after V lost 4 bases and J lost 3 bases. This CDR3 has 15 residues. Looked up from germline, CDR1 is MNHEY and CDR2 is SVGAGI. CDR3 region: CASSWGLAGNYEQYF. As DNA, the CDR3 is TGTGCCAGCAGTTGGGGACTAGCGGGGAACTACGAGCAGTACTTC.

This chain connects TRBV5-6 to TRBJ2-2, with 8 bases fitting TRBD2. The V gene end was trimmed by 4 bases and the J gene end by 5 bases; junction bases not matched to a gene: 10. Germline values: CDR1 SGHDT, CDR2 YYEEEE. CDR3 size: 16 residues. The CDR3 nucleotides read TGTGCCAGCAGCCCCGCTGGGGCGGGAGGAACCGGGGAGCTGTTTTTT. This encodes CASSPAGAGGTGELFF. The variable domain in full, with the rest retrieved from reference TRBV5-6 and TRBJ2-2, is DAGVTQSPTHLIKTRGQQVTLRCSPKSGHDTVSWYQQALGQGPQFIFQYYEEEERQRGNFPDRFSGHQFPNYSSELNVNALLLGDSALYLCASSPAGAGGTGELFFGEGSRLTVL.

The chain has TRBV4-1 and TRBJ1-5; D gene ambiguous. This CDR3 is built from 15 residues. CDR1 MGHRA and CDR2 YSYEKL come from the germline V gene. V was pared by 0 bases and J by 3 bases, with 9 bases between. The CDR3, as DNA: TGCGCCAGCAGCCAAGACTGGCAGTTCAATCAGCCCCAGCATTTT. Translated, it gives CASSQDWQFNQPQHF.

The rearrangement links TRBV9 to TRBJ2-3; TRBD1 matches 7 bases. This CDR3 comprises 18 residues. Trimming at V came to 0 bases and at J to 0 bases, leaving 10 bases not matched to a gene. Germline CDR1 and CDR2: SGDLS and YYNGEE. CDR3 coding DNA: TGTGCCAGCAGCGTAGCTTCGGGCAGGACAGGTAGCACAGATACGCAGTATTTT. Protein product: CASSVASGRTGSTDTQYF.

This clone was found once. This chain joins TRBV7-2 and TRBJ1-3, with D possibly TRBD1 on 5 matching bases. The CDR3 is 14 residues long. Germline V gene sequence: CDR1 SGHTA, CDR2 FQGNSA. Trimming pared 3 bases from V and 3 bases from J, leaving 9 bases between. As DNA, the CDR3 is TGTGCCAGCAGCTTGACAGTTCTTGGAAACACCATATATTTT. It specifies CASSLTVLGNTIYF.

This sequence joins TRBV10-2 and TRBJ2-1, with 8 bases matching TRBD2. The CDR3 runs to 14 residues. Germline CDR1 WSHSY, CDR2 SAAADI. The trim removed 7 bases at V and 9 bases at J, leaving 11 bases unmatched. CDR3 in DNA: TGCGCCAGCATGGGGACTAGGTACAATCTTGAGCAGTTCTTC. Translated, it gives CASMGTRYNLEQFF.

The chain is built from TRBV10-1 and TRBJ2-1; D is ambiguous. Germline V gene data show CDR1 as WNHNN and CDR2 as SYGVQD (reference sequence). This CDR3 has 14 residues. V shed 2 bases and J shed 3 bases, with 8 bases lying between them. The CDR3 here is CASSEDTLYNEQFF. The CDR3 DNA is TGCGCCAGCAGTGAGGACACCCTCTACAATGAGCAGTTCTTC.

This rearrangement joins TRBV24-1 to TRBJ1-5; maybe TRBD1 (6 bases). V was clipped by 4 bases and J by 8 bases, with 14 bases between them. The CDR3 runs to 14 residues. Germline V gives CDR1 KGHDR, CDR2 SFDVKD. The CDR3: CATSDTTGREPQHF. CDR3 nucleotide sequence: TGTGCCACCAGTGACACGACAGGACGAGAGCCCCAGCATTTT.

The rearrangement uses TRBV12-3 or TRBV12-4 and TRBJ1-1, with D uncertain. The V end was cut by 3 bases, the J end by 5 bases, with 10 bases between. There are 13 residues in the CDR3. CDR3 amino acids: CASSLPGVTEAFF. As DNA, the CDR3 is TGTGCCAGCAGTTTGCCCGGGGTAACTGAAGCTTTCTTT.

The chain links TRBV6-4 to TRBJ1-1, with D possibly being TRBD1 (5 bases). The CDR3 spans 13 residues. The germline V gene has CDR1 MRHNA and CDR2 SNTAGT. V was shortened by 5 bases and J by 2 bases, with 9 bases between the two germline ends. The CDR3 sequence: CASSWTLNTEAFF. Written as DNA, the CDR3 is TGTGCCAGCAGTTGGACACTAAACACTGAAGCTTTCTTT.

The rearrangement links TRBV5-1 to TRBJ2-5, with D possibly TRBD2 on 6 matching bases. The CDR3 sequence is 13 residues long. Germline V gives CDR1 SGHRS, CDR2 YFSETQ. V was pared by 3 bases and J by 2 bases, with 8 bases between. For the CDR3, the DNA is TGCGCCAGCAGCTATGGGGGGCAAGAGACCCAGTACTTC. Residues: CASSYGGQETQYF. The entire variable domain, with the rest obtained from reference TRBV5-1 and TRBJ2-5, is as follows: KAGVTQTPRYLIKTRGQQVTLSCSPISGHRSVSWYQQTPGQGLQFLFEYFSETQRNKGNFPGRFSGRQFSNSRSEMNVSTLELGDSALYLCASSYGGQETQYFGPGTRLLVL.

The chain carries TRBV12-3 or TRBV12-4 and TRBJ2-1; D possibly corresponds to TRBD2 (5 bases). The CDR3 is made up of 13 amino acids. Between the trimmed V and J ends, which lost 5 bases and 5 bases, there was a span of 10 bases. This CDR3 reads CASSETRDNEQFF. The CDR3 bases are TGTGCCAGCAGTGAAACTAGAGACAATGAGCAGTTCTTC.

A note on this clone: Other DNA sequences in this specimen translate into the identical CDR3. V is TRBV20-1 and J is TRBJ2-1; D call uncertain. The CDR3 has 11 amino acids. Germline assignment: CDR1 DFQATT and CDR2 SNEGSKA (reference sequence). The germline V and J ends were trimmed by 3 bases and 8 bases, with 8 bases remaining between them. The CDR3 DNA reads TGCAGTGCTAGGGGTGGGCATGAGCAGTTCTTC. This encodes CSARGGHEQFF.

J is TRBJ2-1 and V is TRBV6-5, with 7 bases lining up with TRBD1. The CDR3 sequence is 15 residues long. V lost 7 bases to trimming and J lost 0 bases; unmatched junction nucleotides: 6. Germline V gene data show CDR1 as MNHEY and CDR2 as SVGAGI. The CDR3 nucleotides are TGTGCCAGCACTCTGGACAGGAGCTCCTACAATGAGCAGTTCTTC. Amino acids: CASTLDRSSYNEQFF.

V usage is TRBV9 and J usage is TRBJ2-1; D possibly corresponds to TRBD1 (6 bases). CDR3 length: 14 residues. With 4 bases removed from V and 2 bases from J, the gap between germline ends came to 10 bases. CDR1 SGDLS and CDR2 YYNGEE come from the germline V gene. The CDR3 loop reads CASSPQGAYNEQFF. The CDR3 DNA is TGTGCCAGCAGCCCACAGGGAGCCTACAATGAGCAGTTCTTC.

This sequence joins TRBV11-2 and TRBJ1-6; D remains unclear. V lost 1 base and J 7 bases, leaving 11 bases between the germline ends. The CDR3 is 15 residues long. Germline CDR1 SGHAT, CDR2 FQNNGV. Here the CDR3 reads CASSLGPGGNSPLHF. The DNA of the CDR3 is TGTGCCAGCAGCTTAGGGCCGGGCGGGAATTCACCCCTCCACTTT.

This chain uses TRBV4-3 with TRBJ1-5, with D unclear. V was pared by 1 base and J by 2 bases, with 18 bases between. The CDR3 consists of 18 residues. Germline-derived CDR1 and CDR2 are LGHNA and YSLEER. CDR3 in amino acids: CASSQALGYAGRNQPQHF. The DNA for the CDR3 is TGCGCCAGCAGCCAAGCCCTCGGATATGCTGGGCGCAATCAGCCCCAGCATTTT.

The gene calls are TRBV11-3 and TRBJ1-3, with a tentative D call TRBD1 (5 bases). V was trimmed by 2 bases and J by 0 bases, leaving 5 bases between them. CDR1 and CDR2 (germline): SGHNT, YENEEA. The CDR3 is 14 residues long. CDR3 loop: CASSLQGSGNTIYF. The DNA of the CDR3 is TGTGCCAGCAGCTTACAGGGCTCTGGAAACACCATATATTTT. The variable domain in full, with the rest retrieved from reference TRBV11-3 and TRBJ1-3, is EAGVVQSPRYKIIEKKQPVAFWCNPISGHNTLYWYLQNLGQGPELLIRYENEEAVDDSQLPKDRFSAERLKGVDSTLKIQPAELGDSAVYLCASSLQGSGNTIYFGEGSWLTVV.

This chain connects TRBV27 to TRBJ1-2; 10 positions agree with TRBD1. Germline CDR1 is MNHEY and CDR2 is SMNVEV (reference sequence). Trimming took 9 bases from V and 8 from J; bases not matched to a gene: 12. The CDR3 is 14 amino acids. The CDR3 DNA is TGTGCCAGTAAATCCTGGGGGACAGGGGAGGGCTACACCTTC. Amino acid sequence: CASKSWGTGEGYTF.